The rows below give T cell receptor beta chains drawn from one sample of a study of cytomegalovirus exposure and HLA in healthy donors. The table came from immunoSEQ multiplex PCR; TCRdb's copy has only in-frame clones and leaves some out. The data hold 210,000 or so clones, with about 89% observed a single time. The sample was PBMCs. All receptors derive from a woman in her late teens or twenties in good health and CMV-seronegative. The CDR3 runs from the conserved cysteine through the conserved F or W. A D gene is named only where the DNA matches it firmly. Where a row states a size, it is once, few, many or the class of an expanded clone; other rows omit it.

>TRBV14|TRBJ2-5|NA|NA
CASSDYRAMSETQYF
TGTGCCAGCAGCGACTACAGGGCGATGTCCGAGACCCAGTACTTC
>TRBV9|TRBJ1-6|NA|NA
CASSVTQENSPLHF
TGTGCCAGCAGCGTAACCCAGGAAAATTCACCCCTCCACTTT
>TRBV7-9|TRBJ1-1|NA|TRBD1
CASSLEPETGRSEAFF
TGTGCCAGCAGCTTAGAGCCAGAGACAGGGCGTTCTGAAGCTTTCTTT
>TRBV6-1|TRBJ1-2|NA|TRBD1
CASSENRGSYTF
TGTGCCAGCAGTGAAAACAGGGGAAGCTACACCTTC
>TRBV2|TRBJ2-1|NA|TRBD2
CASRTSGASYNEQFF
TGTGCCAGCCGAACTAGCGGGGCGTCCTACAATGAGCAGTTCTTC
>TRBV28|TRBJ2-7|NA|NA
CASSQPGYEQYF
TGTGCCAGCAGTCAGCCGGGATACGAGCAGTACTTC
>TRBV4-2|TRBJ2-1|NA|NA
CASSQGRWNEQFF
TGTGCCAGCAGCCAAGGGAGGTGGAATGAGCAGTTCTTC
>TRBV23-1|TRBJ2-1|NA|NA
CASSPWWGYEQFF
TGCGCCAGCAGTCCCTGGTGGGGCTATGAGCAGTTCTTC
>TRBV18|TRBJ1-3|few|TRBD1
CASSADRAHGNTIYF
TGTGCCAGCTCAGCCGACAGGGCCCATGGAAACACCATATATTTT
>TRBV5-1|TRBJ1-5|NA|TRBD1
CASSWTGNQPQHF
TGCGCCAGCAGCTGGACAGGGAATCAGCCCCAGCATTTT
>TRBV2|TRBJ2-7|NA|NA
CASSHRQAREQYF
TGTGCCAGCAGCCATAGACAGGCCCGGGAGCAGTACTTC
>TRBV5-1|TRBJ2-3|NA|NA
CASSLSDTQYF
TGCGCCAGCAGCTTGAGCGATACGCAGTATTTT
>TRBV9|TRBJ2-3|NA|NA
CASSLTSSADTQYF
TGTGCCAGCAGCCTTACTAGCTCGGCAGATACGCAGTATTTT
>TRBV5-4|TRBJ1-4|NA|NA
CASSLRKQGPNEKLFF
TGTGCCAGCAGCCTACGTAAACAGGGACCTAATGAAAAACTGTTTTTT
>TRBV29-1|TRBJ2-7|NA|TRBD1
CSVGQGVYEQYF
TGCAGCGTTGGACAGGGGGTTTACGAGCAGTACTTC
>TRBV27|TRBJ1-2|NA|TRBD1
CASSLRQGADGYTF
TGTGCCAGCAGTTTAAGACAGGGGGCCGATGGCTACACCTTC
>TRBV10-1|TRBJ2-7|NA|TRBD1
CASSRDRGSHEQYF
TGCGCCAGCAGTCGGGACAGGGGGTCCCACGAGCAGTACTTC
>TRBV4-3|TRBJ1-1|few|NA
CASSHDWAGNTEAFF
TGCGCCAGCAGCCACGATTGGGCGGGCAATACTGAAGCTTTCTTT
>TRBV7-2|TRBJ2-5|NA|TRBD2
CASSLEGYLAGGPKETQYF
TGTGCCAGCAGCTTAGAGGGCTATCTAGCGGGGGGGCCTAAAGAGACCCAGTACTTC
>TRBV7-9|TRBJ1-2|once|NA
CASSAIPGVGYTF
TGTGCCAGCAGCGCGATACCAGGGGTTGGCTACACCTTC
>TRBV5-1|TRBJ1-6|NA|NA
CASSQRRAYNSPLHF
TGCGCCAGCAGCCAGCGCAGGGCCTATAATTCACCCCTCCACTTT
>TRBV2|TRBJ1-5|NA|TRBD1
CASRAGGYQPQHF
TGTGCCAGCAGGGCAGGGGGCTATCAGCCCCAGCATTTT
>TRBV7-6|TRBJ2-7|NA|NA
CASSLVGSSYEQYF
TGTGCCAGCAGCTTAGTGGGCAGCTCCTACGAGCAGTACTTC
>TRBV2|TRBJ1-2|NA|NA
CASRGDSLYGYTF
TGTGCCAGCAGGGGGGACTCCTTATATGGCTACACCTTC
>TRBV10-3|TRBJ2-2|NA|TRBD2
CAIGLAGDTGELFF
TGTGCCATCGGTTTAGCGGGAGACACCGGGGAGCTGTTTTTT
>TRBV2|TRBJ2-5|NA|NA
CASSGQGLETQYF
TGTGCCAGCAGTGGTCAGGGCTTAGAGACCCAGTACTTC
>TRBV5-4|TRBJ2-5|NA|TRBD1
CASRITGTGYRETQYF
TGTGCCAGCAGAATTACCGGGACAGGGTATCGAGAGACCCAGTACTTC
>TRBV10-1|TRBJ2-1|NA|TRBD2
CASSREGPYNEQFF
TGCGCCAGCAGTCGGGAGGGCCCCTACAATGAGCAGTTCTTC
>TRBV7-6|TRBJ1-2|NA|NA
CASSLDPQGWGYGYTF
TGTGCCAGCAGCTTAGACCCACAGGGTTGGGGCTATGGCTACACCTTC
>TRBV9|TRBJ2-1|NA|TRBD2
CASSIVTSGYNEQFF
TGTGCCAGCAGCATAGTCACTAGCGGTTACAATGAGCAGTTCTTC
>TRBV9|TRBJ2-3|NA|TRBD1
CASSPRTGTDTQYF
TGTGCCAGCAGCCCCCGGACAGGGACAGATACGCAGTATTTT
>TRBV7-3|TRBJ2-1|NA|TRBD2
CASSFPGLAGANEQFF
TGTGCCAGCAGCTTTCCTGGGCTAGCGGGAGCCAATGAGCAGTTCTTC
>TRBV7-2|TRBJ1-3|once|NA
CASSSRQSSGNTIYF
TGTGCCAGCAGTTCCCGACAGTCCTCTGGAAACACCATATATTTT
>TRBV5-1|TRBJ2-2|NA|NA
CASRAGTYNTGELFF
TGCGCCAGCAGGGCCGGGACTTATAACACCGGGGAGCTGTTTTTT
>TRBV28|TRBJ2-1|NA|TRBD1
CASSPIRDRGNNEQFF
TGTGCCAGCAGTCCCATTCGGGACAGGGGCAACAATGAGCAGTTCTTC
>TRBV9|TRBJ2-1|once|TRBD2
CASRSGTSGDNEQFF
TGTGCCAGCAGGTCCGGGACTAGCGGGGACAATGAGCAGTTCTTC
>TRBV7-2|TRBJ2-4|NA|NA
CASSFERENIQYF
TGTGCCAGCAGCTTTGAGCGTGAGAACATTCAGTACTTC
>TRBV5-1|TRBJ2-7|once|TRBD1
CASSLSSGQGNEQYF
TGCGCCAGCAGCTTGAGCTCGGGACAGGGGAACGAGCAGTACTTC
>TRBV28|TRBJ1-5|NA|TRBD1
CASATGASNQPQHF
TGTGCCAGCGCGACAGGGGCCAGCAATCAGCCCCAGCATTTT
>TRBV10-1|TRBJ2-7|once|NA
CASSDGRRNEQYF
TGCGCCAGCAGTGATGGGAGACGCAACGAGCAGTACTTC
>TRBV27|TRBJ1-4|once|TRBD1
CASSFLGQGGEKLFF
TGTGCCAGCAGTTTTCTCGGACAGGGAGGGGAAAAACTGTTTTTT
>TRBV7-8|TRBJ2-1|NA|TRBD2
CASSPSPSGGYNEQFF
TGTGCCAGCAGCCCCAGTCCTAGCGGGGGCTACAATGAGCAGTTCTTC
>TRBV9|TRBJ2-1|once|NA
CASSVPIPMGRVADTGSYNEQFF
TGTGCCAGCAGCGTCCCAATTCCCATGGGCAGGGTAGCGGACACGGGTTCCTACAATGAGCAGTTCTTC
>TRBV7-9|TRBJ2-7|NA|NA
CASVIRGGGTYEQYF
TGTGCCAGCGTGATTAGGGGGGGAGGCACCTACGAGCAGTACTTC
>TRBV5-1|TRBJ2-5|once|NA
CASSLAPALGKYF
TGCGCCAGCAGCTTGGCTCCTGCCCTCGGGAAGTACTTC
>TRBV18|TRBJ2-1|once|NA
CASSQNTGFEFF
TGTGCCAGCTCACAAAATACAGGGTTCGAGTTCTTC
>TRBV7-9|TRBJ2-5|once|TRBD2
CASLPSGLETQYF
TGTGCCAGCTTGCCTAGCGGGTTAGAGACCCAGTACTTC
>TRBV2|TRBJ2-1|NA|TRBD2
CASKRLAGGYNEQFF
TGTGCCAGCAAGAGACTAGCGGGGGGGTACAATGAGCAGTTCTTC
>TRBV29-1|TRBJ1-5|few|NA
CSVSGANQPQHF
TGCAGCGTTAGCGGGGCGAATCAGCCCCAGCATTTT
>TRBV6-6|TRBJ2-3|few|NA
CASSYSRGSTDTQYF
TGTGCCAGCAGTTATTCCCGGGGGAGCACAGATACGCAGTATTTT
>TRBV2|TRBJ1-4|NA|NA
CASRRWVATNEKLFF
TGTGCCAGCAGGCGGTGGGTTGCAACTAATGAAAAACTGTTTTTT
>TRBV18|TRBJ2-5|NA|NA
CASSRLSQETQYF
TGTGCCAGCTCACGACTATCCCAAGAGACCCAGTACTTC
>TRBV7-2|TRBJ2-1|NA|TRBD2
CASSLVGTSGMFSYNEQFF
TGTGCCAGCAGCTTAGTAGGGACTAGCGGGATGTTTTCCTACAATGAGCAGTTCTTC